These 28 T cell receptor beta chains were all obtained from the same sample, sequenced in a study of blood T cells in healthy people across ages. PCR was performed a second time for about 7 to 11 cycles using a sample-barcoded 5' primer and a J-beta primer mix. Using its own MiXCR run on the 5' RACE reads, TCRdb lists one record per CDR3 protein. This table holds 1,100,000 or so distinct CDR3 sequences, 40% to 55% found once. Sequenced sample: blood. The receptors shown here come from a woman aged 60-75 years in good health.

At least ten counts were recorded for this clonotype. At one end, the junction sequence differs from germline, possibly due to a read error. The chain's CDR3 is CASSLGGTYEQYF. In DNA form, the CDR3 reads TGTGCCAGCAGCTTGGGGGGGACCTACGAGCAGTACTTC. The chain carries TRBV5-1 and TRBJ2-7; 7 bases map to TRBD2. The CDR3 has 13 amino acids. Germline lookup yields CDR1 SGHRS and CDR2 YFSETQ.

The rearrangement joins TRBV7-8 to TRBJ2-2, with D maybe TRBD1 (6 bases). CDR3 length: 16 amino acids. CDR1 is SGHVS and CDR2 is FQNEAQ in the germline V gene. With 1 base removed from V and 5 bases from J, the gap between germline ends came to 14 bases. The CDR3 loop reads CASSLEQGRGTGELFF. CDR3 in DNA: TGTGCCAGCAGCTTAGAGCAGGGGAGAGGGACCGGGGAGCTGTTTTTT.

The V and J genes are TRBV6-1 and TRBJ2-6; tentatively, D is TRBD1 (6 bases). Germline V CDR1 and CDR2: MNHNS, SASEGT. The CDR3 spans 18 residues. V lost 6 bases and J 0 bases, leaving 18 bases between the germline ends. The CDR3 reads CASRHTGQFGSGANVLTF. In DNA, the CDR3 is TGTGCCAGCAGACACACAGGGCAGTTCGGCTCTGGGGCCAACGTCCTGACTTTC.

The rearrangement joins TRBV28 to TRBJ1-6; 12 bases agree with TRBD1. Germline CDR1 MDHEN, CDR2 SYDVKM. The CDR3 spans 17 residues. With V trimmed by 3 bases and J by 1 base, 1 base remained unmatched. The CDR3 bases are TGTGCCAGCAGTTTGGGACAGGGGGCGTCCTATAATTCACCCCTCCACTTT. It specifies CASSLGQGASYNSPLHF.

The gene calls are TRBV20-1 and TRBJ1-1; D is possibly TRBD1 (5 bases). CDR1 is DFQATT and CDR2 is SNEGSKA in the germline V gene (reference sequence). Trimming left V 3 bases short and J 1 base short, with 12 bases between. The CDR3 spans 14 residues. The CDR3 coding sequence is TGCAGTGCTAGGCGGGGCAGCCAGAACACTGAAGCTTTCTTT. Residues: CSARRGSQNTEAFF.

This clonotype is a singleton in its sample. J is TRBJ2-6 and V is TRBV5-1, with TRBD2 identical over 7 bases. The germline gives CDR1 SGHRS, CDR2 YFSETQ. There are 20 residues in the CDR3. The trim removed 2 bases at V and 0 bases at J, leaving 14 bases unmatched. The chain's CDR3 is CASSFPGGAQDTSGANVLTF. CDR3 sequence (DNA): TGCGCCAGCAGCTTCCCGGGAGGAGCACAAGATACCTCTGGGGCCAACGTCCTGACTTTC.

This clonotype was seen a handful of times. The chain joins TRBV25-1 to TRBJ2-1; D not resolved. CDR1 is MGHDK and CDR2 is SYGVNS in the germline V gene. V was pared by 5 bases and J by 7 bases, with 15 bases between. This CDR3 is 14 amino acids long. The CDR3 sequence is CASSFPGSRNEQFF. The CDR3 DNA follows: TGTGCCAGCAGTTTCCCGGGTAGTAGGAATGAGCAGTTCTTC.

The rearrangement uses TRBV7-9 and TRBJ2-6; 7 positions match TRBD1. V lost 5 bases to trimming and J lost 4 bases; unmatched junction nucleotides: 20. This CDR3 spans 20 amino acids. From germline, CDR1 is SEHNR and CDR2 FQNEAQ (reference sequence). In DNA form, the CDR3 reads TGTGCCAGCAGCCCATGGGCCGGACAGGTTTTATCTATGGGGGCCAACGTCCTGACTTTC. This sequence encodes CASSPWAGQVLSMGANVLTF.

The V and J genes are TRBV7-8 and TRBJ2-1; perhaps TRBD2 as D (6 bases). Trimming removed 5 bases at V and 4 bases at J, with 15 bases between. Germline V CDR1 and CDR2: SGHVS, FQNEAQ. The CDR3 runs 15 residues. The CDR3 region has the DNA TGTGCCAGCAGCCCGGGTGCGGGGCAATACAATGAGCAGTTCTTC. It is translated as CASSPGAGQYNEQFF.

V is TRBV7-2 and J is TRBJ1-1, with D perhaps TRBD1 (6 bases). The germline V and J ends were trimmed by 5 bases and 0 bases, with 13 bases remaining between them. This CDR3 contains 15 residues. CDR1 and CDR2 (germline): SGHTA, FQGNSA. The CDR3 sequence is CASSANRAMNTEAFF. DNA for the CDR3: TGTGCCAGCAGCGCGAACAGGGCGATGAACACTGAAGCTTTCTTT.

This clonotype was seen a handful of times. At one end the junction does not follow the germline gene, possibly because of a read error. The chain joins TRBV12-3 or TRBV12-4 to TRBJ1-4; D not resolved. This CDR3 has 13 amino acids. The CDR3 reads CASSLDYNEKLFF. In DNA form, the CDR3 reads TGTGCCAGCAGCTTAGACTATAATGAAAAACTGTTTTTT.

This clonotype was picked up many times. This chain links TRBV29-1 with TRBJ1-4; D perhaps matches TRBD1 (6 bases). Germline CDR1 SQVTM, CDR2 ANQGSEA. V lost 6 bases, J lost 0 bases, and 11 bases lay in between. This CDR3 is built from 14 residues. The DNA of the CDR3 is TGCAGCGTACTAACAGGGACAACTAATGAAAAACTGTTTTTT. This gives the protein CSVLTGTTNEKLFF.

In its sample, this clonotype was seen a few times. CDR3 loop: CSARRGQGVQGPSETQYF. CDR3 coding DNA: TGCAGTGCTAGACGGGGACAGGGAGTACAGGGGCCTTCAGAAACCCAGTACTTC. J is TRBJ2-5 and V is TRBV20-1, with 9 nucleotides matching TRBD1. CDR1 and CDR2 (germline): DFQATT, SNEGSKA (reference sequence). The CDR3 covers 18 residues. V shed 2 bases and J 8 bases; nucleotides not matched to a gene: 21.

This clonotype has just a few counts. The V gene is TRBV12-3 or TRBV12-4, the J gene TRBJ2-5; D is ambiguous. This CDR3 contains 14 residues. Between the trimmed V and J ends, which lost 6 bases and 5 bases, there was a span of 16 bases. CDR3 residues: CASRRSSGRETQYF. CDR3 nucleotides: TGTGCCAGCAGGCGTAGCTCGGGCCGGGAGACCCAGTACTTC.

In its sample, this clonotype was seen a few times. The chain uses TRBV12-3 or TRBV12-4 and TRBJ2-5; 11 bases line up with TRBD1. V lost 3 bases to trimming and J lost 4 bases; unmatched junction nucleotides: 10. The CDR3 covers 17 residues. The CDR3 here is CASSFHRTGGLGETQYF. The CDR3 DNA follows: TGTGCCAGCAGTTTCCACAGGACAGGGGGCTTAGGAGAGACCCAGTACTTC.

The chain combines TRBV2 with TRBJ2-5; 9 nucleotides agree with TRBD2. CDR3 size: 15 residues. The V gene end was trimmed by 6 bases and the J gene end by 5 bases; junction bases not matched to a gene: 10. Looked up from germline, CDR1 is SNHLY and CDR2 is FYNNEI. The CDR3 sequence is CASRSLAGTRETQYF. The CDR3, as DNA: TGTGCCAGCAGATCACTAGCGGGTACTAGGGAGACCCAGTACTTC. The full variable domain, rest sourced from reference TRBV2 and TRBJ2-5, is EPEVTQTPSHQVTQMGQEVILRCVPISNHLYFYWYRQILGQKVEFLVSFYNNEISEKSEIFDDQFSVERPDGSNFTLKIRSTKLEDSAMYFCASRSLAGTRETQYFGPGTRLLVL.

As to this clonotype: A much larger clone lies one base from this, so it may be a read error. The chain couples TRBV7-9 to TRBJ2-3, with D possibly being TRBD2 (5 bases). Per the germline V gene, CDR1 is SEHNR and CDR2 is FQNEAQ (reference sequence). The CDR3 is 15 amino acids. CDR3 sequence (DNA): TGTGCCAGCAACTTAGATCTAGCCGGCACAGATACGCAGTATTTT. Amino acid sequence: CASNLDLAGTDTQYF.

This sequence joins TRBV5-4 and TRBJ2-1; 7 bases align to TRBD1. The CDR3 extends over 15 amino acids. Germline-derived CDR1 and CDR2 are SGHNT and YYREEE (reference sequence). J was trimmed by 1 base and V by 7 bases; bases with no gene match: 8. The CDR3 DNA is TGTGCCAGCTTCGGACAGGACCCTTCCTACAATGAGCAGTTCTTC. As protein: CASFGQDPSYNEQFF.

This clonotype was seen ten or more times. The chain has TRBV28 and TRBJ2-7; TRBD1 agrees at 11 bases. With V trimmed by 4 bases and J by 4 bases, 6 bases remained unmatched. The CDR3 runs to 15 residues. Germline V gene data show CDR1 as MDHEN and CDR2 as SYDVKM. The CDR3 region has the DNA TGTGCCAGCAGTTCTCCCGGGACAGGGGGGTACGAGCAGTACTTC. Its protein product is CASSSPGTGGYEQYF.

This clonotype showed up just a few times. The rearrangement uses TRBV27 and TRBJ2-7, with unresolved D. CDR3 length: 13 residues. Between the trimmed V and J ends, which lost 4 bases and 3 bases, there was a span of 10 bases. Germline V gene data show CDR1 as MNHEY and CDR2 as SMNVEV (reference sequence). CDR3 in amino acids: CASSSGSGYEQYF. CDR3 DNA sequence: TGTGCCAGCAGTTCCGGGTCGGGCTACGAGCAGTACTTC.

The chain's CDR3 is CASSLSVTGDYEQYF. The CDR3 coding sequence is TGTGCCAGCAGCTTATCGGTCACAGGGGACTACGAGCAGTACTTC. The rearrangement joins TRBV7-8 to TRBJ2-7; 7 bases align to TRBD1. Unmatched junction bases numbered 7, after V lost 2 bases and J lost 3 bases. The CDR3 contains 15 residues. The germline V gene encodes CDR1 SGHVS and CDR2 FQNEAQ.

The J gene is TRBJ2-2, the V gene TRBV7-7; the match to TRBD1 covers 8 bases. This CDR3 has 14 residues. Looked up from germline, CDR1 is SSHAT and CDR2 is FNYEAQ (reference sequence). V gave up 7 bases and J gave up 4 bases; unmatched junction bases: 5. Here the CDR3 reads CASTPTGGTGELFF. CDR3 sequence (DNA): TGTGCCAGCACCCCTACAGGGGGCACCGGGGAGCTGTTTTTT.

The genes are TRBV4-1 and TRBJ2-1; D is unclear. Germline V gene sequence: CDR1 MGHRA, CDR2 YSYEKL. The CDR3 covers 15 residues. Trimming took 0 bases from V and 5 from J, leaving 11 bases between them. CDR3 bases: TGCGCCAGCAGCCAAGAGGTGACTCTTGACAATGAGCAGTTCTTC. Translated, it gives CASSQEVTLDNEQFF.

The chain employs TRBV3-1 and TRBJ2-7; TRBD1 matches 8 bases. Germline loops: CDR1 LGHDT, CDR2 YNNKEL (reference sequence). The CDR3 contains 15 residues. V shed 4 bases and J 3 bases; nucleotides not matched to a gene: 8. The CDR3 DNA follows: TGTGCCAGCAGCCTACCAGGGGGCGGGATCTACGAGCAGTACTTC. Protein sequence: CASSLPGGGIYEQYF.

This clonotype was picked up a small number of times. The chain is built from TRBV7-2 and TRBJ1-2, with unresolved D. Trimming removed 5 bases at V and 7 bases at J, with 11 bases between. This CDR3 has 12 amino acids. The germline CDR1 and CDR2 sequences are SGHTA and FQGNSA. The CDR3 loop is CASSPRSTGYTF. CDR3 in DNA: TGTGCCAGCAGCCCCCGGTCGACTGGCTACACCTTC.

As to this clonotype: One end of the junction is discordant with germline, which a read error may explain. The gene calls are TRBV11-3 and TRBJ2-3; possibly TRBD1 for D (6 bases). There are 15 residues in the CDR3. Germline CDR1 SGHNT, CDR2 YENEEA. The CDR3 reads CASNLGQGPTDTQYF. The CDR3 nucleotides are TGTGCCAGCAACTTAGGCCAGGGGCCCACAGATACGCAGTATTTT.

This clonotype has a handful of counts. The rearrangement uses TRBV4-1 and TRBJ2-5; 10 positions match TRBD2. In germline, CDR1 is MGHRA, CDR2 YSYEKL. The CDR3 spans 18 residues. V shed 1 base, J shed 3 bases, and the junction held 11 bases outside the gene matches. The CDR3 is CASSQVQVLAGGKETQYF. CDR3 in DNA: TGCGCCAGCAGCCAAGTTCAAGTTTTAGCGGGAGGAAAAGAGACCCAGTACTTC.

This clonotype appeared once. J is TRBJ2-6 and V is TRBV5-1; D is perhaps TRBD2 (5 bases). This CDR3 has 15 amino acids. V was shortened by 7 bases and J by 3 bases, with 14 bases between the two germline ends. The germline gives CDR1 SGHRS, CDR2 YFSETQ. Here the CDR3 reads CASQLFEGGANVLTF. The DNA for the CDR3 is TGCGCCAGCCAGTTGTTCGAGGGTGGGGCCAACGTCCTGACTTTC.